This TCR beta chain originates from a study of T cells after yellow fever vaccination. This clonotype was detected many times. What it binds is unknown. Germline CDR1 and CDR2: GTSNPN and SVGIG (reference sequence). The CDR3 totals 17 residues. The J segment lost 2 bases and the V segment lost 1 base, leaving 9 bases of the junction unmatched. General study results and limits: Researchers noted that a small share of clonotypes showed up in both CD4 and CD8 compartments. Post-booster repertoires again held most primary-vaccination clones (roughly 96% CD4, roughly 88% CD8).

A universal primer site and UMIs were added as TCR cDNA was made by 5'RACE template switching. Using its own MiXCR run on the 5' RACE reads, TCRdb lists one record per CDR3 protein. Of 230,000 or so distinct CDR3 sequences in the sample, over 3% were seen once. The chain has TRBV30 and TRBJ2-1; TRBD1 aligns across 9 bases. This specimen consisted of PBMCs, obtained 15 days after the yellow fever booster vaccination. This receptor was taken from a man younger than 30 who received the YFV17D yellow fever vaccine. CDR3 sequence (DNA): TGTGCCTGGAGTGACAGGGGGCAAGTCCCCCCCTACAATGAGCAGTTCTTC. The encoded protein is CAWSDRGQVPPYNEQFF.